The entry that follows covers one T cell receptor beta chain sequence. The clone's antigen remains unknown. Base qualities are not provided; no much larger clone lies one nucleotide away. This specimen's treatment or condition label, per the study, means: allogeneic hematopoietic cell transplantation with graft depleted of TCRalphabeta T cells and CD19 B cells. The children who served as transplant recipients had been given grafts of TCRalphabeta/CD19-depleted allogeneic hematopoietic cells. These data are taken from a study of T-cell reconstitution after alpha-beta-depleted transplantation in children (dated by TCRdb to about 2016). Study-level background: Using TCR repertoire profiling, the study followed T-cell immune reconstitution in a quantitative way in children after TCRalphabeta/CD19-depleted allogeneic hematopoietic cell transplantation.

CDR1 and CDR2 were assigned from the germline V gene as SGHTA and FQGTGA. From V the trimming removes 4 bases and from J it removes 7 bases, while the gene matches leave 7 bases of the junction unaccounted for. The CDR3 holds 15 amino acids from the cysteine to the phenylalanine. The kept DNA is CDR3 alone, 45 bases in frame from the first base. What the study reported, not specific to this receptor: About two months after transplant, the apparently early recovery of alphabetaT-cell counts reportedly depended on just several hundred clones that had expanded rapidly and came from non-depleted graft cells. In some patients, high TCRbeta diversity at day 60 was attributed to recipient T cells and intrathymic progenitors that had survived conditioning. Hyperexpanded clone frequencies declined over subsequent months; after one year, T-cell counts and TCRbeta diversity were mostly attributed to newly produced T cells.

The method behind the library was PCR. Instrument used: Illumina HiSeq 2500. TCR libraries were prepared with molecular barcoding, using unique molecular identifiers to normalize TCRbeta repertoire quantification. The public reads were quality trimmed at Q25 with fastp and then assembled into clones with MiXCR by TCRdb, keeping productive beta chains. Each entry merges the rows of one CDR3 protein and shows their most common DNA and genes. For this sample the table gives hundreds of thousands of distinct CDR3 sequences, of which about a sixth were detected only once. The top ten constitute approximately 44% of the sample.

This clonotype originated in a male patient aged 2 to 10 who had a stem cell transplant for acute lymphoblastic leukemia, so the T cells may come from the graft donor. This specimen consisted of PBMCs, mostly from graft donor cells, obtained 360 days after TCRalphabeta/CD19-depleted stem cell transplant. The V gene is TRBV7-3 and the J gene is TRBJ2-2, with 9 bases matching TRBD1. The CDR3 in this case is CASSSSGQGVGELFF. Read as DNA, the sequence is TGTGCCAGCAGCTCATCGGGACAGGGAGTCGGGGAGCTGTTTTTT.